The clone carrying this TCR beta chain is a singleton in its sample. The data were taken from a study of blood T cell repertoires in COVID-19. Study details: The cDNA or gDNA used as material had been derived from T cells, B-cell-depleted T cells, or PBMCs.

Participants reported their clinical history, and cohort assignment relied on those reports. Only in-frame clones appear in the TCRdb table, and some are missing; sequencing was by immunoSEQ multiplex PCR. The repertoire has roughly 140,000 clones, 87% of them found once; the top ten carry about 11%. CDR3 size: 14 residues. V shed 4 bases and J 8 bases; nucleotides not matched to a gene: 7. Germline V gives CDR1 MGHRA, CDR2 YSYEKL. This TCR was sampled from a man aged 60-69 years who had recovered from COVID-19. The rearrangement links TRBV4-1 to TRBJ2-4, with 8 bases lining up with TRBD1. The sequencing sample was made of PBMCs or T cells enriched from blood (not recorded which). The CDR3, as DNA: TGCGCCAGCAGCCTCGACAGGGGCTTGGACATTCAGTACTTC. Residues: CASSLDRGLDIQYF.